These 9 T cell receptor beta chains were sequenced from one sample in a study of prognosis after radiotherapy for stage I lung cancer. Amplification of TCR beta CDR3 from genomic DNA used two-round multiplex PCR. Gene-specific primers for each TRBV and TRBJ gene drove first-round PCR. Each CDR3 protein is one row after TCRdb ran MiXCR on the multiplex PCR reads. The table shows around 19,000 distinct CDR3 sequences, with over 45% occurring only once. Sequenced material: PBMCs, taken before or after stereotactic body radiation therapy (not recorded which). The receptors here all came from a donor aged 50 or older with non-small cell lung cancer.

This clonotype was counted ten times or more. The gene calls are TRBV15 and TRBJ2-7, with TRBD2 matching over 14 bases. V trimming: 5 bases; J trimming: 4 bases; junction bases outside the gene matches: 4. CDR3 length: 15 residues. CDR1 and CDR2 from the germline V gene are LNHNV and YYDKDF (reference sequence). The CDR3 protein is CATSAGTSGRYEQYF. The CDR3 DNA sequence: TGTGCCACCAGCGCCGGGACTAGCGGGAGATACGAGCAGTACTTC.

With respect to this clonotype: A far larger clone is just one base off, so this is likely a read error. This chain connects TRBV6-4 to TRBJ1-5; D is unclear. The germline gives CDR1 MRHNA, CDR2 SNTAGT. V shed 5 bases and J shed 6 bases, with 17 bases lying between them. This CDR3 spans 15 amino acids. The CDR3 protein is CASSPLGSVSQPQHF. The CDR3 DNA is TGTGCCAGCAGTCCCCTGGGGTCAGTGAGTCAGCCCCAGCATTTT.

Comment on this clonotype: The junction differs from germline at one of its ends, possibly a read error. The CDR3 is CTSSRGETYEQYF. In DNA form, the CDR3 reads TGCACCAGCAGCCGGGGAGAGACCTACGAGCAGTATTTC. The genes are TRBV5-1 and TRBJ2-7; D is perhaps TRBD2 (5 bases). Germline values: CDR1 SGHRS, CDR2 YFSETQ. CDR3 length: 13 amino acids. The full variable domain, in which reference TRBV5-1 and TRBJ2-7 provide the parts outside the CDR3, is KAGVTQTPRYLIKTRGQQVTLSCSPISGHRSVSWYQQTPGQGLQFLFEYFSETQRNKGNFPGRFSGRQFSNSRSEMNVSTLELGDSALYLCTSSRGETYEQYFGPGTRLTVT.

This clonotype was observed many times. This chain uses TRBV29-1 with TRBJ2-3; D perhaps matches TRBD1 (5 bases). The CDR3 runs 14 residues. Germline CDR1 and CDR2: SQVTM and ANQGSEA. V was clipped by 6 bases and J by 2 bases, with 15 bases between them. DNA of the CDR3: TGCAGCGTCCCCGGACAACTACTCACAGATACGCAGTATTTT. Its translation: CSVPGQLLTDTQYF.

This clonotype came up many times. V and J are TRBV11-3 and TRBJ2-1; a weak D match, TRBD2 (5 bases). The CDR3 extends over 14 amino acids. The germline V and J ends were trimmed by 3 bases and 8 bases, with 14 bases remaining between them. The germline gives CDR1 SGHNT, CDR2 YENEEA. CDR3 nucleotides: TGTGCCAGCAGCTTCCTACCTAACGGGGATGAGCAGTTCTTC. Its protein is CASSFLPNGDEQFF.

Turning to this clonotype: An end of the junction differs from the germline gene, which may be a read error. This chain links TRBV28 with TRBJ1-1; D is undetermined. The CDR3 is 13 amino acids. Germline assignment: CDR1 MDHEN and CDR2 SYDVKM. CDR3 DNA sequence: TGTGCCAGCATAAGCCGAGCGGGAGGCGAGCAGTACTTT. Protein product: CASISRAGGEQYF.

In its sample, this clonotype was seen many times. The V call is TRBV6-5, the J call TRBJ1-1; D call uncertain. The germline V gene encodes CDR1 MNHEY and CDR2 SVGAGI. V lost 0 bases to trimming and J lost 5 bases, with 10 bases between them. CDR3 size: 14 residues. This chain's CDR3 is CASSYSTGGTEAFF. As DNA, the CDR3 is TGTGCCAGCAGTTACTCGACGGGTGGTACTGAAGCTTTCTTT.

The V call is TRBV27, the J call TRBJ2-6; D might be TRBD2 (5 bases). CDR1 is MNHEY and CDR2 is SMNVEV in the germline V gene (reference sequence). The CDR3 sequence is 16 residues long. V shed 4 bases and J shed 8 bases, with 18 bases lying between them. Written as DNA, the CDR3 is TGTGCCAGCAGTTCATTGTCAGGTTGCGGGTCCAACGTCCTGACTTTC. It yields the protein CASSSLSGCGSNVLTF.

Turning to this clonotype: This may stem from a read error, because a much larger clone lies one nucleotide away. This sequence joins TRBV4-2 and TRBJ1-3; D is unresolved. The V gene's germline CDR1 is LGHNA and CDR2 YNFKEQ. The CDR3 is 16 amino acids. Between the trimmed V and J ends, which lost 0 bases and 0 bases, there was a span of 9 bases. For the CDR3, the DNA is TGTGCCAGCAGCCAAGATGTGCAGCACTCTGGAAACACCATATATTTT. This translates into CASSQDVQHSGNTIYF.